This paragraph reports one TCR beta chain. This sample was taken from a study of blood T cells in healthy people across ages. The V gene's germline CDR1 is SEHNR and CDR2 FQNEAQ (reference sequence). This CDR3 contains 17 residues. The ends were cut back, 0 bases at V and 3 bases at J, with 17 bases in the middle. A J-beta primer mix and a sample-barcoded 5' primer were used in a second PCR of roughly 6 to 11 cycles. TCRdb reanalysed the 5' RACE reads using MiXCR and keeps one entry per CDR3 protein. Altogether about 540,000 distinct CDR3 sequences are present, more than 20% being singletons, with the ten largest covering 8.7%. These data were likewise used in another study, on T cells of mothers and their children.

This chain connects TRBV7-9 to TRBJ2-5; the D gene is possibly TRBD1 (6 bases). The source of this sequence is a boy between 10 and 17 years old in good health. Material: blood. The CDR3 protein is CASSLAGTQYYKETQYF. In DNA form, the CDR3 reads TGTGCCAGCAGCTTAGCCGGGACACAGTACTACAAAGAGACCCAGTACTTC.